This TCR beta chain stems from a study of blood T cell repertoires in COVID-19. Study summary: Samples of COVID-19 (acute and convalescent) were obtained from the United States, Italy and Spain.

The CDR3 runs to 13 residues. V gave up 3 bases and J gave up 5 bases, with 8 bases separating them. Germline CDR1 MNHEY, CDR2 SMNVEV (reference sequence). Under the authors' procedure: Estimates of nucleated cell counts were drawn from the amplification of reference gene primers. Measured with immunoSEQ multiplex PCR; TCRdb has only the in-frame clones, and not every one. V and J calls plus clone size are reproduced from that table; the DNA served to infer D and trimming. The profile covers approximately 110,000 clones, with 80% to 90% appearing a single time and 2.1% taken by the ten largest. The source is a human donor in a cohort sampled during active COVID-19. This chain links TRBV27 with TRBJ1-5; unclear D gene. Sequencing was carried out using peripheral blood. CDR3 amino acids: CASSLAVHQPQHF. The DNA of the CDR3 is TGTGCCAGCAGTTTGGCGGTTCATCAGCCCCAGCATTTT.